This record concerns one T cell receptor beta chain sequence. The target antigen is unknown. UMI-labeled 5' RACE yielded the TRB cDNA libraries. TCRdb re-analyzed the 5' RACE reads; it lists each CDR3 protein once, without DNA. The listing records some 150,000 distinct CDR3 sequences. Triplicate sorts, 300,000 or so cells apiece, were made for each CD8+ T cell subset. The data were taken from a study of CXCR3-negative and CXCR3-positive naive CD8 T cells. Study conclusions and caveats: CXCR3 expression dropped partially after cryopreservation, and most assays relied on fresh PBMCs. More hydrophobic TRB CDR3s occurred in CXCR3-positive than in CXCR3-negative naive cells. In naive cells, CXCR3-negative and CXCR3-positive subsets had similar TRBV-TRBJ usage; memory cells differed.

Specimen: naive CXCR3+ CD8+ T cells from blood. As for subset: CD45RO-CCR7+CD27+CD95- naive CD8+ T cells expressing CXCR3 (TNR3+). This clonotype was obtained from a human donor in good health. Some clones in this sample may be carry-over from other donors' samples.

CDR3 amino acids: CASSSGPGLARDTQYF. This chain links TRBV11-2 with TRBJ2-3; with no DNA, the TCRdb D assignment of TRBD2 cannot be verified. This CDR3 region has 16 residues. Germline CDR1 is SGHAT and CDR2 is FQNNGV.